A single T cell receptor beta chain is shown here with its context. What it binds is not known. Indicated time point: blood 4 weeks post-SBRT, at nephrectomy. The treatment here: 15 Gy SBRT to primary tumor, nephrectomy 4 weeks later. Nephrectomy followed 15 Gy stereotactic body radiation by 4 weeks. This renal cell carcinoma was of the clear cell type. The source of the sample is a study of radiation and T cells in renal cell carcinoma. Findings and caveats of the study: Top tumor clonotypes rose in blood 2 weeks post-radiation, then contracted. Without pretreatment biopsies, baseline tumor clonotype presence was undetermined.

The CDR3 is 19 residues long. Germline trimming cut 2 bases from V and 2 bases from J; bases unmatched to any gene: 9. CDR1 and CDR2 from the germline V gene are SEHNR and FQNEAQ (reference sequence). Sequencing used immunoSEQ multiplex PCR; TCRdb keeps in-frame clones, though not all of them. The profile covers about 43,000 clones, with around four fifths appearing a single time and 27% taken by the ten largest. The clonotype comes from a woman aged 65 to 85 with renal cell carcinoma. V gene TRBV7-9 combines with J gene TRBJ2-3, with 14 bases lining up with TRBD2. The sequenced sample was blood, obtained from a patient whose treatment included radiotherapy and nephrectomy. In DNA, the CDR3 is TGTGCCAGCAGCTTAACCGGGACTAGCGGGAGAGGGTCCACAGATACGCAGTATTTT. It specifies CASSLTGTSGRGSTDTQYF.